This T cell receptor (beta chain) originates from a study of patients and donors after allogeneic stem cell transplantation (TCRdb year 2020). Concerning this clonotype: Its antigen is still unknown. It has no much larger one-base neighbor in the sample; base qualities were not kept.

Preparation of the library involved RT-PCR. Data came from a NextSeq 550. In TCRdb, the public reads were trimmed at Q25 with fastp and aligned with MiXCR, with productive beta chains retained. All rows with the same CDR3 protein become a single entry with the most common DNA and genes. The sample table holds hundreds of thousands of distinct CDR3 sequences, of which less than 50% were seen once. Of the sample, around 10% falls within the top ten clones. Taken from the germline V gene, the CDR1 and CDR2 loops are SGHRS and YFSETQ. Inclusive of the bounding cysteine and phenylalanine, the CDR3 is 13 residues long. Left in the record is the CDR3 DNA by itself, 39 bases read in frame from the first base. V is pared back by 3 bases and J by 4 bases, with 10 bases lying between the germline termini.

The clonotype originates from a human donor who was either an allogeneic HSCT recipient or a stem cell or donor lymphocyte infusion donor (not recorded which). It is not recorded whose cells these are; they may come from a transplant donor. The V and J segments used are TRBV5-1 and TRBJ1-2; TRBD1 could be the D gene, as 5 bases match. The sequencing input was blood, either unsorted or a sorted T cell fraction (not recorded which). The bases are TGCGCCAGCAGCTCAGGGTATTTCTATGGCTACACCTTC. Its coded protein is CASSSGYFYGYTF.